This T cell receptor beta chain stems from a study of response to subunit inactivated influenza vaccine. General study points: Each seasonal flu vaccination may recruit only limited new T cells, authors suggested.

In germline, CDR1 is SGHTA, CDR2 FQGNSA. The CDR3 is 15 residues long. Trimming shortened V by 5 bases and J by 0 bases, and 14 bases separated the two germline ends. TCRdb re-called the RT-PCR reads with MiXCR, one entry per CDR3 protein. The sample lists about 500,000 distinct CDR3 sequences; 15% to 20% were seen once. This clonotype has just a few counts. Antigen specificity is unknown. Sample: CD4+ T cells sorted from PBMCs, taken roughly 24 months after vaccination. V and J are TRBV7-2 and TRBJ2-7; TRBD2 is a possible D gene (6 bases). The clonotype comes from a man between 50 and 75 years old who received an inactivated influenza vaccine. DNA for the CDR3: TGTGCCAGCAGCCTTAGCGGCCCAAGCTCCTACGAGCAGTACTTC. Amino acid sequence: CASSLSGPSSYEQYF. Together with reference TRBV7-2 and TRBJ2-7, the CDR3 gives the full variable domain: GAGVSQSPSNKVTEKGKDVELRCDPISGHTALYWYRQSLGQGLEFLIYFQGNSAPDKSGLPSDRFSAERTGGSVSTLTIQRTQQEDSAVYLCASSLSGPSSYEQYFGPGTRLTVT.